This T cell receptor beta chain was sequenced during a study of shared clonotypes between healthy human individuals. As for the study in general: A donor's plate count was three for CD4 naive and three for CD4 memory; CD8 naive had two and CD8 memory one.

Over several immunoSEQ plates, each subset's genomic DNA was distributed in even portions. The protocol was immunoSEQ multiplex PCR, while the TCRdb copy is restricted to in-frame clones and leaves out a portion. The repertoire holds about 1.5 million clones, with roughly 97% as singletons. There are 14 residues in the CDR3. Trimming removed 1 base at V and 4 bases at J, with 9 bases between. The V gene's germline CDR1 is SGHRS and CDR2 YFSETQ. To note about this clone: The sample has other DNA sequences that encode this CDR3 too.

The clonotype was recovered from a man aged 25-40 years in good health. The sequencing input was naive CD4+ T cells sorted from blood. Sample subset: CD45RA+ positively selected. V and J are TRBV5-1 and TRBJ1-3; tentatively, D is TRBD1 (6 bases). The CDR3 DNA follows: TGCGCCAGCAGCTTGTCGGGGGCCGGAAACACCATATATTTT. Protein sequence: CASSLSGAGNTIYF.